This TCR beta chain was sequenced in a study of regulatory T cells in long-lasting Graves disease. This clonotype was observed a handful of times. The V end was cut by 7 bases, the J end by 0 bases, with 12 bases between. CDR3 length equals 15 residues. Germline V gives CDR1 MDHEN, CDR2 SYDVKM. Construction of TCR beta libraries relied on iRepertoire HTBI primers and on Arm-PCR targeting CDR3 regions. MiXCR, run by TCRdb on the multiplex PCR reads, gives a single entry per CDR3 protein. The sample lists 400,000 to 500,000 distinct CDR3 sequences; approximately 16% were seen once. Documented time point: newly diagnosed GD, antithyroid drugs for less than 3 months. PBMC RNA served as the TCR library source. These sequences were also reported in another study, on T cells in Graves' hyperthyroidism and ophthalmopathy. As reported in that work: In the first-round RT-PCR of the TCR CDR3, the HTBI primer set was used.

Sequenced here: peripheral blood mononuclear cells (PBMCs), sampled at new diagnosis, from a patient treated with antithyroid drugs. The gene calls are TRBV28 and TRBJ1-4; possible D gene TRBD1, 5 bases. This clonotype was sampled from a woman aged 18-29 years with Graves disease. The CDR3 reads CASTWGWPTNEKLFF. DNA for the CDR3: TGTGCCAGCACCTGGGGGTGGCCAACTAATGAAAAACTGTTTTTT.